The 25 T cell receptor beta chains in this list originate from one sample, sequenced in a study of T-cell memory formation after mild COVID-19 (dated by TCRdb to about 2021). The library was produced with 5' RACE. The instrument given in TCRdb is Illumina NovaSeq 6000. The public reads were quality trimmed at Q25 with fastp and then assembled into clones with MiXCR by TCRdb, keeping productive beta chains. CDR3 protein duplicates are merged, each entry listing the most common genes and DNA. The sample data list 450,000 to 650,000 distinct CDR3 sequences, and roughly 17% of these were observed just once. The ten largest make up around 12% of the sample. The sequenced sample was PBMCs or a T cell subset sorted from them (not recorded which). The receptors were sampled from an adult woman who had mild COVID-19 (a few samples of this study predate the infection). The sample titles of this study are shuffled in the database, so cell type and time point are left out; the donor was told from shared clones.

The sample holds a few counts of this clonotype. DNA of the CDR3: TGTGCCAGCAGGGGACTAGCGGGAGAGGGATCCAATGAGCAGTTCTTC. This codes for CASRGLAGEGSNEQFF. The gene calls are TRBV12-3 or TRBV12-4 and TRBJ2-1, with 14 bases that match TRBD2. This CDR3 comprises 16 residues. Trimming cost V 6 bases and J 6 bases; bases outside gene matches: 7.

This clonotype was seen only a few times. The rearrangement uses TRBV19 and TRBJ2-7; a possible D gene is TRBD2 (6 bases). V was cut by 8 bases and J by 1 base, with 18 bases left in between. There are 15 residues in the CDR3. CDR1 LNHDA and CDR2 SQIVND come from the germline V gene (reference sequence). CDR3 in amino acids: CASSDRELASYEQYF. The CDR3 DNA is TGTGCCAGTTCCGATAGGGAGCTAGCGTCCTACGAGCAGTACTTC.

The chain uses TRBV12-3 or TRBV12-4 and TRBJ2-7; D not certain. V was cut by 3 bases and J by 4 bases, with 10 bases left in between. The CDR3 is 13 residues long. This CDR3 is CASSFDSRYEQYF. In nucleotides, the CDR3 is TGTGCCAGCAGTTTCGACTCCCGGTACGAGCAGTACTTC.

This clonotype was counted a few times. The rearrangement joins TRBV29-1 to TRBJ2-7, with a weak D call TRBD2 (5 bases). Germline values: CDR1 SQVTM, CDR2 ANQGSEA. V lost 5 bases, J lost 0 bases, and 8 bases lay in between. This CDR3 region has 12 residues. This CDR3 reads CSVLRGSYEQYF. Here the CDR3 DNA reads TGCAGCGTTCTTCGGGGCTCCTACGAGCAGTACTTC.

The J gene is TRBJ2-3, the V gene TRBV7-9; possibly TRBD1 for D (5 bases). The V gene's germline CDR1 is SEHNR and CDR2 FQNEAQ (reference sequence). There are 14 residues in the CDR3. V was cut by 8 bases and J by 1 base, with 13 bases left in between. CDR3 in DNA: TGTGCCAGCCGGTTCAGGGTTGGCACAGATACGCAGTATTTT. This translates into CASRFRVGTDTQYF.

Only a few counts were recorded for this clonotype. The CDR3 DNA reads TGTGCCAGCTCTCCCTCCATAGCGGTACTTCAGTTCTTC. This translates into CASSPSIAVLQFF. This chain links TRBV18 with TRBJ2-1, with D tentatively TRBD2 (6 bases). This CDR3 is built from 13 residues. Germline V lookup: CDR1 KGHSH, CDR2 LQKENI. Between the trimmed V and J ends, which lost 6 bases and 13 bases, there was a span of 19 bases.

This clonotype showed up many times. The V call is TRBV5-1, the J call TRBJ1-1; D remains ambiguous. The CDR3 consists of 14 residues. In germline, CDR1 is SGHRS, CDR2 YFSETQ. V lost 0 bases and J lost 4, with 10 bases in between. The CDR3 bases are TGCGCCAGCAGCTTGGTACAGTGGAGCACTGAAGCTTTCTTT. This translates into CASSLVQWSTEAFF.

This clonotype was detected many times. This chain uses TRBV7-9 with TRBJ2-3, with 12 bases lining up with TRBD2. This CDR3 contains 16 residues. CDR1 and CDR2 (germline): SEHNR, FQNEAQ (reference sequence). V lost 3 bases, J lost 3 bases, and 4 bases stayed unmatched. CDR3 in amino acids: CASSFGLAGLTDTQYF. The CDR3 DNA reads as TGTGCCAGCAGCTTCGGACTAGCGGGACTAACAGATACGCAGTATTTT.

This clonotype was detected only a few times. The genes are TRBV12-3 or TRBV12-4 and TRBJ2-1; D remains ambiguous. The CDR3 is 17 amino acids. V dropped 3 bases and J dropped 3 bases, with 18 bases sitting between them. CDR3 region: CASSFLSSLMGYNEQFF. The CDR3 DNA is TGTGCCAGCAGTTTTCTATCGAGTCTCATGGGCTACAATGAGCAGTTCTTC.

The chain couples TRBV5-1 to TRBJ2-7; 11 nucleotides agree with TRBD2. The CDR3 runs 17 residues. Trimming took 4 bases from V and 2 from J; bases not matched to a gene: 11. From germline, CDR1 is SGHRS and CDR2 YFSETQ. The CDR3: CASSGGGLAGGPYEQYF. For the CDR3, the DNA is TGCGCCAGCAGCGGTGGGGGCCTAGCGGGAGGCCCCTACGAGCAGTACTTC.

This clonotype was seen a handful of times. The chain uses TRBV5-6 and TRBJ2-4; no definite D call. The V end lost 6 bases, the J end lost 8 bases, and 18 bases lay between the germline ends. Germline V gives CDR1 SGHDT, CDR2 YYEEEE. The CDR3 consists of 14 residues. The CDR3 is CASTVKVSRYIQYF. CDR3 bases: TGTGCCAGCACGGTTAAAGTCAGTCGATACATTCAGTACTTC. Full variable domain (remainder filled in from reference TRBV5-6 and TRBJ2-4): DAGVTQSPTHLIKTRGQQVTLRCSPKSGHDTVSWYQQALGQGPQFIFQYYEEEERQRGNFPDRFSGHQFPNYSSELNVNALLLGDSALYLCASTVKVSRYIQYFGAGTRLSVL.

In its sample, this clonotype was seen many times. Germline and junction disagree at one end, which may indicate a read error. This chain uses TRBV7-2 with TRBJ1-1, with 10 bases fitting TRBD1. Germline-derived CDR1 and CDR2 are SGHTA and FQGNSA. The CDR3 runs 15 residues. The CDR3 coding sequence is TGCGCCAGCAGCTTGGGACAGGGGATGAACACTGAAGCTTTCTTT. Translation: CASSLGQGMNTEAFF.

The V call is TRBV30, the J call TRBJ1-1, with TRBD1 identical over 10 bases. J was trimmed by 5 bases and V by 0 bases; bases with no gene match: 6. The CDR3 has 15 residues. Germline CDR1 reads GTSNPN; CDR2 reads SVGIG (reference sequence). CDR3 coding DNA: TGTGCCTGGAGTGTAGGAAGGACAGGGGGGACTGAAGCTTTCTTT. It translates to CAWSVGRTGGTEAFF.

This clonotype was seen at least ten times. The chain combines TRBV12-3 or TRBV12-4 with TRBJ2-3; a possible D gene is TRBD1 (7 bases). With 4 bases removed from V and 3 bases from J, the gap between germline ends came to 11 bases. The CDR3 is 14 residues long. CDR3 sequence (DNA): TGTGCCAGCAGTTACAGGGGACTGACAGATACGCAGTATTTT. Its protein product is CASSYRGLTDTQYF.

A few counts support this clonotype. V is TRBV27 and J is TRBJ2-5; 10 bases agree with TRBD2. After removal of 0 bases from V and 4 bases from J, the junction contained 8 bases not matched to a gene. This CDR3 region has 17 residues. Germline lookup yields CDR1 MNHEY and CDR2 SMNVEV (reference sequence). CDR3 in DNA: TGTGCCAGCAGTTTATCGGGGACTAGCGTGTTCGGAGAGACCCAGTACTTC. Encoded protein: CASSLSGTSVFGETQYF.

In this sample, this clonotype turned up a few times. The chain couples TRBV7-6 to TRBJ2-2; no clear D gene. Trimming left V 3 bases short and J 7 bases short, with 6 bases between. Germline CDR1 SGHVS, CDR2 FNYEAQ. The length of the CDR3 is 12 residues. The CDR3 is CASSFVHGELFF. Written as DNA, the CDR3 is TGTGCCAGCAGCTTCGTCCACGGGGAGCTGTTTTTT.

This clonotype was observed a few times. V gene TRBV27 combines with J gene TRBJ2-5; D uncertain. The V and J ends lost 5 bases and 3 bases respectively, with 13 bases between them. CDR1 is MNHEY and CDR2 is SMNVEV in the germline V gene (reference sequence). The CDR3 length is 14 residues. This chain's CDR3 is CASSPHTNKETQYF. The CDR3 nucleotides are TGTGCCAGCAGTCCACACACTAACAAAGAGACCCAGTACTTC.

This clonotype has more than one count but fewer than ten. The rearrangement links TRBV24-1 to TRBJ2-7; no clear D. Deletions cut 3 bases from V and 0 bases from J, with 8 bases between. CDR1 and CDR2 (germline): KGHDR, SFDVKD. The length of the CDR3 is 14 residues. Here the CDR3 DNA reads TGTGCCACCAGTGATCCCGGGCTCTCCTACGAGCAGTACTTC. It encodes CATSDPGLSYEQYF.

The chain couples TRBV24-1 to TRBJ2-3; no definite D call. The V and J ends lost 1 base and 1 base respectively, with 11 bases between them. Germline V gene lookup returns CDR1 KGHDR and CDR2 SFDVKD. The CDR3 spans 16 residues. The CDR3 sequence: CATSDFPPPRTDTQYF. In nucleotides, the CDR3 is TGTGCCACCAGTGATTTTCCCCCCCCTCGCACAGATACGCAGTATTTT.

This clonotype was observed a few times. This chain connects TRBV12-3 or TRBV12-4 to TRBJ2-5; 9 nucleotides align to TRBD2. The junction had 18 bases not matched to a gene; V was cut back by 5 bases and J by 5 bases. This CDR3 is built from 18 residues. CDR3 nucleotide sequence: TGTGCCAGCAGTCCGCCCGGGACTAGCACTATCCTGGGGGAGACCCAGTACTTC. It encodes CASSPPGTSTILGETQYF.

This clonotype was seen more than once but under ten times. The chain carries TRBV12-3 or TRBV12-4 and TRBJ2-3; the D is unclear. Trimming left V 6 bases short and J 0 bases short, with 16 bases between. The CDR3 is 16 amino acids. The CDR3 DNA sequence: TGTGCCAGCAGATGGACCTTAATCTTTAGCACAGATACGCAGTATTTT. Amino acids: CASRWTLIFSTDTQYF.

This clonotype was counted between two and nine times. This chain connects TRBV4-1 to TRBJ1-3; D is undetermined. Germline CDR1 reads MGHRA; CDR2 reads YSYEKL. The CDR3 runs to 13 residues. V lost 4 bases and J lost 2, with 6 bases in between. The CDR3 protein is CASSPDPGNTIYF. Written as DNA, the CDR3 is TGCGCCAGCAGCCCAGACCCTGGAAACACCATATATTTT.

The genes are TRBV19 and TRBJ2-1; a possible D gene is TRBD2 (5 bases). CDR3 size: 13 residues. Trimming took 3 bases from V and 5 from J, leaving 8 bases between them. Germline CDR1 LNHDA, CDR2 SQIVND (reference sequence). This CDR3 reads CASSIWGDNEQFF. The CDR3 DNA reads TGTGCCAGTAGTATTTGGGGAGACAATGAGCAGTTCTTC.

This clonotype was seen a handful of times. The V call is TRBV6-1, the J call TRBJ2-5, with D perhaps TRBD1 or TRBD2 (5 bases each). Trimming stripped 4 bases from V and 2 bases from J, with 14 bases between. Germline CDR1 reads MNHNS; CDR2 reads SASEGT. The CDR3 is made up of 15 amino acids. This chain's CDR3 is CASSGARGGQETQYF. CDR3 nucleotide sequence: TGTGCCAGCAGTGGGGCTAGGGGCGGGCAAGAGACCCAGTACTTC.

The chain combines TRBV7-2 with TRBJ2-2; perhaps TRBD2 as D (5 bases). This CDR3 comprises 14 residues. CDR1 is SGHTA and CDR2 is FQGNSA in the germline V gene. Between the trimmed V and J ends, which lost 1 base and 7 bases, there was a span of 10 bases. The CDR3 bases are TGTGCCAGCAGCTTAGGATACGGAGGCGGGGAGCTGTTTTTT. It yields the protein CASSLGYGGGELFF.